The table lists the clone carrying this TCR beta chain with many counts. As yet, its antigen is unknown. These data belong to a study of CD8 T cells in ankylosing spondylitis. TCRdb re-called the 5' RACE reads through MiXCR, storing one row per CDR3 protein. The data contain roughly 150,000 distinct CDR3 sequences, 30% to 35% of them singletons. Study findings and constraints: One TCR beta motif, made up of 7 or 8 highly homologous variants, appeared characteristic of ankylosing spondylitis blood.

The length of the CDR3 is 10 residues. CDR1 is MDHEN, CDR2 SYDVKM, per germline. V lost 8 bases and J lost 7, with 8 bases in between. Sequenced input: synovial fluid, either unsorted or a sorted T cell fraction (not recorded which). The rearrangement links TRBV28 to TRBJ1-1, with D unclear. The receptor comes from a male donor with ankylosing spondylitis. CDR3: CASRNDEAFF. The DNA for the CDR3 is TGTGCCAGCCGAAACGATGAAGCTTTCTTT.